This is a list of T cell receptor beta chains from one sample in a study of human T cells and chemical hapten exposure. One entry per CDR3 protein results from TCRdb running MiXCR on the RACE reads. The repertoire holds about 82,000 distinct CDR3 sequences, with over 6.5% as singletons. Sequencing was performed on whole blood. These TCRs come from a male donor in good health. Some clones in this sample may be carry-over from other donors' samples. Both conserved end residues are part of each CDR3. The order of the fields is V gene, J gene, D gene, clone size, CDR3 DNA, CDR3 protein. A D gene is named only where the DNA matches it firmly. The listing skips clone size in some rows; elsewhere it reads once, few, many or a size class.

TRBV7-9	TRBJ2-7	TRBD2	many	TGTGCCAGCAGCTTAATTGGCGGGGGAGGCTACGAGCAGTACTTC	CASSLIGGGGYEQYF
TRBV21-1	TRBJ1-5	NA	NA	TGTGCCACCCCTGTGGCTTATAGCAATCAGCCCCAGCATTTT	CATPVAYSNQPQHF
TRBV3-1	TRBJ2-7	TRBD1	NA	TGTGCCAGCAGCCCTAGAAACAGGGGGGCGTACGAGCAGTACTTC	CASSPRNRGAYEQYF
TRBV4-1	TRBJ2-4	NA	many	TGCGCCAGCAGCCAAGTAGCGGACGGCCAAAACATTCAGTACTTC	CASSQVADGQNIQYF
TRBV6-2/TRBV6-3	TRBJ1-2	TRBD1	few	TGTGCCAGCAGTTACCCAACGACAGGGGTAGACTATGGCTACACCTTC	CASSYPTTGVDYGYTF
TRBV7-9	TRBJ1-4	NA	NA	TGTGCCAGCAGCTCCTGGACCGCCTCAACTAATGAAAAACTGTTTTTT	CASSSWTASTNEKLFF
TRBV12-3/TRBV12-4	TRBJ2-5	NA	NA	TGTGCCAGCAGTACAGGACAGCAAGAGACCCAGTACTTC	CASSTGQQETQYF
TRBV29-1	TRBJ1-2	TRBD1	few	TGCAGCATTGGGGGACAGGGAGGAGGGAACTATGGCTACACCTTC	CSIGGQGGGNYGYTF
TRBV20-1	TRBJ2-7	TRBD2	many	TGCAGTGCTCGAGGGACTAGCGGGTGGTACTCCTACGAGCAGTACTTC	CSARGTSGWYSYEQYF
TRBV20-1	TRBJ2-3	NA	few	TGCAGTGCCCCCTCCTGGGGGGCGGTGTCAGATACGCAGTATTTT	CSAPSWGAVSDTQYF
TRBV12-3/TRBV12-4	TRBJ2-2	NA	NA	TGTGCCAGCAGTCCTACGGCTCGAGTGGCCGACACCGGGGAGCTGTTTTTT	CASSPTARVADTGELFF
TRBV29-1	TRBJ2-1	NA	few	TGCAGCGTTGTGTGGGAGTTCTCCTACAATGAGCAGTTCTTC	CSVVWEFSYNEQFF
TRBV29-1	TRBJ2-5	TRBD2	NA	TGCAGCGCAGCCGGGGGGGCCACGCAGCAAGAGACCCAGTACTTC	CSAAGGATQQETQYF
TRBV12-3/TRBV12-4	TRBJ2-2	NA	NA	TGTGCCAGCACTTCCCCGACGGGTACGAACACCGGGGAGCTGTTTTTT	CASTSPTGTNTGELFF
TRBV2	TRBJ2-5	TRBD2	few	TGTGCCAGCAGTGAAGCGTTGCGGGGGGGGTACCAAGAGACCCAGTACTTC	CASSEALRGGYQETQYF
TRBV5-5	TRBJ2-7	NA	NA	TGTGCCAGCAGCCGACGTACAGAGACCTACGAGCAGTACTTC	CASSRRTETYEQYF
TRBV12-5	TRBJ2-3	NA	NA	TGTGCTAGTGGTTTGATGTGGGGGCAGTATTTT	CASGLMWGQYF
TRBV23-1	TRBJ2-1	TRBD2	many	TGCGCCAGCAGTCAATCTCAACGCGGGACTAGCGGGAGGGAGGGTCCCTACAATGAGCAGTTCTTC	CASSQSQRGTSGREGPYNEQFF
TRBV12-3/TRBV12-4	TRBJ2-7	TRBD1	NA	TGTGCCAGCAGTTCCGGGACAGGGGGCCACGAGCAGTACTTC	CASSSGTGGHEQYF
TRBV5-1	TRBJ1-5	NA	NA	TGCGCCAGCAGCTTGGAAGGCAGGGGAGGGGATCAGCCCCAGCATTTT	CASSLEGRGGDQPQHF
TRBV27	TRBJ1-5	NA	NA	TGTGCCAGCAGTCAGGACATAACCAATCAGCCCCAGCATTTT	CASSQDITNQPQHF
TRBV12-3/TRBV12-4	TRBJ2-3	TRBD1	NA	TGTGCCAGCAGTTTGACAGGGGGGCGAACAGATACGCAGTATTTT	CASSLTGGRTDTQYF
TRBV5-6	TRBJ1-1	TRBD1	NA	TGTGCCAGCAGCTACGGACAGGGCAGCACTGAAGCTTTCTTT	CASSYGQGSTEAFF
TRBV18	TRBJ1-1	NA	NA	TGTGCCAGCTCGTCCGACTGGGGTAACACTGAAGCTTTCTTT	CASSSDWGNTEAFF
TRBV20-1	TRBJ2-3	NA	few	TGCAGCGTAGGGAGCGGAAGCACAGATACGCAGTATTTT	CSVGSGSTDTQYF
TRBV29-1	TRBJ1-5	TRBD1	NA	TGCAGCGTTGGTGACAGGGTAGATCAGCCCCAGCATTTT	CSVGDRVDQPQHF
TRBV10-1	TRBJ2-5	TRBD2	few	TGCGCCAGCAGAGCGTCGGGACTAGCGGGAGGCCCACAAGAGACCCAGTACTTC	CASRASGLAGGPQETQYF
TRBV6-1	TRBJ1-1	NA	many	TGTGCCAGCAGTGACAATGCCTGGAACACTGAAGCTTTCTTT	CASSDNAWNTEAFF
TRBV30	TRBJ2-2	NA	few	TGTGCCTGGAGTGTTCCGAACACCGGGGAGCTGTTTTTT	CAWSVPNTGELFF
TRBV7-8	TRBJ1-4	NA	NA	TGTGCCAGCAGCTTAGTGCGGGGCCCGTACGAAAAACTGTTTTTT	CASSLVRGPYEKLFF
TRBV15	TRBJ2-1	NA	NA	TGTGCCACCAGCAGAGATACGACAGGGAGGTGGGACAATGAGCAGTTCTTC	CATSRDTTGRWDNEQFF
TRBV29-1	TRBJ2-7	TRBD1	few	TGCAGCGTTGGTACAGGGGAAGGCGAGCAGTACTTC	CSVGTGEGEQYF
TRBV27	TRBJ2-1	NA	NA	TGTGCCAGCAGTCTACCCGGCAGGGCCCATGAGCAGTTCTTC	CASSLPGRAHEQFF
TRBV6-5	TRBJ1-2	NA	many	TGTGCCAGCGGGCAGGGGATAGCTGGCTACACCTTC	CASGQGIAGYTF
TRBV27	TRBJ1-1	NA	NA	TGTGCCAGCAGTCCTGGGACAACTGAAGCTTTCTTT	CASSPGTTEAFF
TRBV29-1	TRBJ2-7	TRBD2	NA	TGCAGCGTTGAAGTGTTAGCGGGAGCGAGCTACGAGCAGTACTTC	CSVEVLAGASYEQYF
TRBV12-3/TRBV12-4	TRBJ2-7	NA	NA	TGTGCCAGCAGTTTAAGGGGGGGGGGAGAGCAGTACTTC	CASSLRGGGEQYF
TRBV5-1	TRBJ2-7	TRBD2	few	TGCGCCAGCAGCTTGGAACCGACTAGCGGCTCCTACGAGCAGTACTTC	CASSLEPTSGSYEQYF
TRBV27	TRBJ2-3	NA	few	TGTGCCAGCAGTTCACAGGTATCGGCGGATACGCAGTATTTT	CASSSQVSADTQYF
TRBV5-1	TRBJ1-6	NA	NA	TGCGCCAGCAGCTTGACAGAGAATTCACCCCTCCACTTT	CASSLTENSPLHF
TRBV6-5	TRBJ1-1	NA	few	TGTGCCAGCAGTTACTGGGCAGAATTGAACACTGAAGCTTTCTTT	CASSYWAELNTEAFF
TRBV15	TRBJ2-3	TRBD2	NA	TGTGCCACGGATAGCGGGGGGGCCGCAGATACGCAGTATTTT	CATDSGGAADTQYF
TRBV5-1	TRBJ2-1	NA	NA	TGCGCCAGCAGCTTGGGGACGGAGGGCACTGAGCAGTTCTTC	CASSLGTEGTEQFF
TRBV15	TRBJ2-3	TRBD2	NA	TGTGCCACCAGCAGAGATCGGGGACTAGCGGCTAGCACAGATACGCAGTATTTT	CATSRDRGLAASTDTQYF
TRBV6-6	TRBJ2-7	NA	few	TGTGCCAGCAGTCTCGGGACGTCCTACGAGCAGTACTTC	CASSLGTSYEQYF
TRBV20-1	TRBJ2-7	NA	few	TGCAGTGCTAGCTCTGAGACACCCGTCTCCTACGAGCAGTACTTC	CSASSETPVSYEQYF
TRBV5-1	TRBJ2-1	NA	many	TGCGCCAGCAGCTTGGATGGCAGCTCCTACAATGAGCAGTTCTTC	CASSLDGSSYNEQFF
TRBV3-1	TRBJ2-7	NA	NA	TGTGCCAGCAGCCAAGATATCCACGAGCAGTACTTC	CASSQDIHEQYF
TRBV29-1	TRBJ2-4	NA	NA	TGCAGCGGAAGAGGGGCCAAAAACATTCAGTACTTC	CSGRGAKNIQYF
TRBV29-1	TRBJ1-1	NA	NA	TGCAGCGTTGCCCCGTTACCCCGGGAAGGGGCTTTCTTT	CSVAPLPREGAFF
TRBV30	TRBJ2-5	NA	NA	TGTGCCTGGAGTGGCGGCTTATCGGAGACCCAGTACTTC	CAWSGGLSETQYF
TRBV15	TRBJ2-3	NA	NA	TGTGCCACCAGCAGGTCAACGGCAGATACGCAGTATTTT	CATSRSTADTQYF
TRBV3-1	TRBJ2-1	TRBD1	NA	TGTGCCAGCAGCCAAGATCTACTAGGACAGGCAGGCAATGAGCAGTTCTTC	CASSQDLLGQAGNEQFF
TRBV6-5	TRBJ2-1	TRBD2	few	TGTGCCAGCAGGGCCGGGACTAGCGCCCTTAGTGAGCAGTTCTTC	CASRAGTSALSEQFF
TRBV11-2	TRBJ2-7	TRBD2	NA	TGTGCCAGCAGCTCCTCCGGGACTAGCGATTCCTACGAGCAGTACTTC	CASSSSGTSDSYEQYF
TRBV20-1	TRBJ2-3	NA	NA	TGCAGTGCTAGCTCGGGGGCCCCAGATACGCAGTATTTT	CSASSGAPDTQYF
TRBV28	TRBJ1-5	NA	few	TGTGCCAGCAGTTTAGGACAGATCAATCAGCCCCAGCATTTT	CASSLGQINQPQHF